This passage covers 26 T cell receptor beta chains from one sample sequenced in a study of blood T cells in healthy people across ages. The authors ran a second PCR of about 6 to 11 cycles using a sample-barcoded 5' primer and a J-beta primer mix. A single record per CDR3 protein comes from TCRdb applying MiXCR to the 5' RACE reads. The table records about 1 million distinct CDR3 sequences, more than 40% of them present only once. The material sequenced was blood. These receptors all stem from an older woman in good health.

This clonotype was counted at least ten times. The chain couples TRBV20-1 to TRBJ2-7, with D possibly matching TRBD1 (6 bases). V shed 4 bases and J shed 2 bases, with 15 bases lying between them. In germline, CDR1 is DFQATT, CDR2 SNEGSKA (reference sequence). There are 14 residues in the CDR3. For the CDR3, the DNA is TGCAGTGCTAAATATACTCAGGGGACCTACGAGCAGTACTTC. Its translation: CSAKYTQGTYEQYF.

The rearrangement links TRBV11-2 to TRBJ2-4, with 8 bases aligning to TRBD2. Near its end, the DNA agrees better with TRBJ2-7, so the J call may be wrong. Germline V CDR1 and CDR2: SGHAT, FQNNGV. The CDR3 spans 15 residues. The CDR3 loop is CASSELKRGTYEQYF. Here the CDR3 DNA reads TGTGCCAGCAGCGAGCTAAAGCGGGGGACCTACGAGCAGTACTTC.

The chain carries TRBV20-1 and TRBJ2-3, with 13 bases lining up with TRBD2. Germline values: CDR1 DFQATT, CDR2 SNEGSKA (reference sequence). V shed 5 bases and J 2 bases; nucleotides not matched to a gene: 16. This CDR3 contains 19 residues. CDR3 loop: CSASRLGLAGVWNTDTQYF. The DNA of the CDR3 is TGCAGTGCTTCTCGACTCGGACTAGCGGGAGTTTGGAACACAGATACGCAGTATTTT.

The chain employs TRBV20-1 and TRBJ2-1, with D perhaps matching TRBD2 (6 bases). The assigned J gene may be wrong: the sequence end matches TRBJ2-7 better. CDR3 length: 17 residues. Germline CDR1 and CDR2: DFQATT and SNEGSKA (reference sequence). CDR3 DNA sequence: TGCAGTGCTAGAGATCCTACTGACGGGAGCTCCTACAATGAGCAGTACTTC. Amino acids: CSARDPTDGSSYNEQYF.

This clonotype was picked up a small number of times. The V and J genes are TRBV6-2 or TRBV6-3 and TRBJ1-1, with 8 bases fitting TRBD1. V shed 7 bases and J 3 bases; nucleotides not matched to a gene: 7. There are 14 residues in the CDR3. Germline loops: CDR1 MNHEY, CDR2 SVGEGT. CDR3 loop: CASIPDRGHTEAFF. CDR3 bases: TGTGCCAGCATACCCGACAGGGGACACACTGAAGCTTTCTTT.

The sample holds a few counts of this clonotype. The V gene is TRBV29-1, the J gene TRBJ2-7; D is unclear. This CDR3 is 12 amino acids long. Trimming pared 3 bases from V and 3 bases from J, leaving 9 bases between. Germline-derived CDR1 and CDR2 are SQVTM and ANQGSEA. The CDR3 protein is CSVEIGRYEQYF. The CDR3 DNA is TGCAGCGTTGAGATCGGCCGCTACGAGCAGTACTTC.

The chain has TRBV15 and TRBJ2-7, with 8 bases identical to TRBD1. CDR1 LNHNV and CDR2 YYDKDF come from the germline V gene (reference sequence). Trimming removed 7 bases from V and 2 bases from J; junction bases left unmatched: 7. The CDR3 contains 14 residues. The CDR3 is CATTPATGAYEQYF. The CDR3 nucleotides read TGTGCCACCACCCCCGCGACAGGGGCCTACGAGCAGTACTTC.

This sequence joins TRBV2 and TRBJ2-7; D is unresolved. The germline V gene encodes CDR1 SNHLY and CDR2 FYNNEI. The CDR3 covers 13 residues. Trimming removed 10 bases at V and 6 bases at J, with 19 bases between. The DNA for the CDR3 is TGTGCCACGTTCGGCGGTCCCGCTAGCGAGCAGTACTTC. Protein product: CATFGGPASEQYF.

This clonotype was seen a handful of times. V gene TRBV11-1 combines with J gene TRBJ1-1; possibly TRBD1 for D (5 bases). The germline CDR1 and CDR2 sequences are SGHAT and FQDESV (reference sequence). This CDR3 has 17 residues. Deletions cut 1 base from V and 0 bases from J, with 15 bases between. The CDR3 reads CASSLVGTSIMNTEAFF. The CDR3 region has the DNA TGTGCCAGCAGCTTAGTTGGGACGTCGATTATGAACACTGAAGCTTTCTTT.

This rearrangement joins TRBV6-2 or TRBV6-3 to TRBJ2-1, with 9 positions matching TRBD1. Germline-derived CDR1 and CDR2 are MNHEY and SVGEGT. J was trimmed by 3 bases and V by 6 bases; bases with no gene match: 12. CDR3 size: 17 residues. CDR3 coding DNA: TGTGCCAGCAGGGGGACCCTCGGGGACAGGGTCTACAATGAGCAGTTCTTC. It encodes CASRGTLGDRVYNEQFF.

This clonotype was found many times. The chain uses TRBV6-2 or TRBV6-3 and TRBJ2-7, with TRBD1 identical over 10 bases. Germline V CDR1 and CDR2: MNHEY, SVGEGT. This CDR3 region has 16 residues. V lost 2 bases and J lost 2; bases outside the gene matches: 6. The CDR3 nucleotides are TGTGCCAGCAGTTACCCACGGACAGGGGGAGCCTACGAGCAGTACTTC. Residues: CASSYPRTGGAYEQYF.

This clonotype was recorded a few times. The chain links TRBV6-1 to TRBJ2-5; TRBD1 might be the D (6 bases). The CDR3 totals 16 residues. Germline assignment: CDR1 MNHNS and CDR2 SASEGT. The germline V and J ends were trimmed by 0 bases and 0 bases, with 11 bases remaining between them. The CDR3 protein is CASSEAGTLYQETQYF. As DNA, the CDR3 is TGTGCCAGCAGTGAAGCCGGGACATTGTACCAAGAGACCCAGTACTTC.

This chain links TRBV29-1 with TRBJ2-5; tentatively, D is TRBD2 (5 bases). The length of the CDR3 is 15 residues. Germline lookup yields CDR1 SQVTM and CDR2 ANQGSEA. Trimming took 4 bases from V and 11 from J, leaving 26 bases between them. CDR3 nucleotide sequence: TGCAGCGTTGTGAGAGGGCCGAGGGTACCCAATGAGCAGTACTTC. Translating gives CSVVRGPRVPNEQYF.

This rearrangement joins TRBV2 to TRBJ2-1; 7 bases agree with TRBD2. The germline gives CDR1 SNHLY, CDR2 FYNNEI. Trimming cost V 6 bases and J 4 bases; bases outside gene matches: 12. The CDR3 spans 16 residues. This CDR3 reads CASSVPYGGGYNEQFF. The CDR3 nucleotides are TGTGCCAGCAGCGTCCCGTATGGCGGGGGTTACAATGAGCAGTTCTTC. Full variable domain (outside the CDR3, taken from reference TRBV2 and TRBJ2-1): EPEVTQTPSHQVTQMGQEVILRCVPISNHLYFYWYRQILGQKVEFLVSFYNNEISEKSEIFDDQFSVERPDGSNFTLKIRSTKLEDSAMYFCASSVPYGGGYNEQFFGPGTRLTVL.

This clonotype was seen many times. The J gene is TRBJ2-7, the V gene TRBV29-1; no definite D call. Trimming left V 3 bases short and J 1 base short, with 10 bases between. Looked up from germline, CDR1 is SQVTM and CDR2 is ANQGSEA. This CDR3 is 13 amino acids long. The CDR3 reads CSVDVVDSYEQYF. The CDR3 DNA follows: TGCAGCGTTGATGTGGTTGATTCCTACGAGCAGTACTTC.

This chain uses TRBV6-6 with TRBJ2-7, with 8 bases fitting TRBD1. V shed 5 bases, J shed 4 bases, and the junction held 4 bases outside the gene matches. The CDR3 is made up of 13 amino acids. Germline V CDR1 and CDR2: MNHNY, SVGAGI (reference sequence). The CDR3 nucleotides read TGTGCCAGCAGTAACAGGGGGTTTTACGAGCAGTACTTC. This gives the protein CASSNRGFYEQYF.

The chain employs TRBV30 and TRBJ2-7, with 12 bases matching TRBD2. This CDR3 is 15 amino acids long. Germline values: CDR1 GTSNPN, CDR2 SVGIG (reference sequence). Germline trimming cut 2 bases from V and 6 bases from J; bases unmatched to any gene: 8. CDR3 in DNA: TGTGCCTGGAGTAGAGCTAGCGGGAGGGCCTCCGAGCAGTACTTC. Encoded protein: CAWSRASGRASEQYF.

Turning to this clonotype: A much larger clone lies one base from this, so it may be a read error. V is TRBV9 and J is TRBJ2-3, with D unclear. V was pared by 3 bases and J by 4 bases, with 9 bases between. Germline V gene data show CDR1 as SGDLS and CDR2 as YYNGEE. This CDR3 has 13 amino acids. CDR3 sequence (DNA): TGTGCCAGCAGCGGAGACGTGTCAGATACGCAGTATTTT. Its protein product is CASSGDVSDTQYF.

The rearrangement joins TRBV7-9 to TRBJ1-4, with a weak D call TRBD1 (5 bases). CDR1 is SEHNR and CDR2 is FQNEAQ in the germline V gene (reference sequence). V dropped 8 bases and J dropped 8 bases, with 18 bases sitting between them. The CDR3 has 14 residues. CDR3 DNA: TGTGCCAGCGACTCGGGTGGGGGTTACGAAAAACTGTTTTTT. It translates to CASDSGGGYEKLFF.

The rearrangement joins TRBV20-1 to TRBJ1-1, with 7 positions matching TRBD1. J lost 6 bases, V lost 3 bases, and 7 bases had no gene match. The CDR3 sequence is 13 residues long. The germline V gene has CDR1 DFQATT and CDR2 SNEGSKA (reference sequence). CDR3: CSASAGGGSEAFF. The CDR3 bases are TGCAGTGCTAGTGCAGGGGGTGGGTCTGAAGCTTTCTTT.

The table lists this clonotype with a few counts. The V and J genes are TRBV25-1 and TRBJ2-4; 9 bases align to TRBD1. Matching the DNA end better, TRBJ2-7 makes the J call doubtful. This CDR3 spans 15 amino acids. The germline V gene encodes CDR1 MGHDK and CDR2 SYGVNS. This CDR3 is CASRDTGTGFDEQYF. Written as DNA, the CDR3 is TGTGCCAGCAGAGATACCGGGACAGGGTTTGACGAGCAGTACTTC.

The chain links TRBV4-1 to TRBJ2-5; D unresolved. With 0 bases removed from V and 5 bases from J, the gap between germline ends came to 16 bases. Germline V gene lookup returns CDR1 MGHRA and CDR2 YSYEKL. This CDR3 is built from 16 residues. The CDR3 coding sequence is TGCGCCAGCAGCCAAGATAGGACGTGGGGTTGGGAGACCCAGTACTTC. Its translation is CASSQDRTWGWETQYF.

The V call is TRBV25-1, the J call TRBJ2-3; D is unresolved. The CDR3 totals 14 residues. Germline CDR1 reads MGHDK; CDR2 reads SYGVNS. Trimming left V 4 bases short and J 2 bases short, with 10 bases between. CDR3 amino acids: CASSVGKHTDTQYF. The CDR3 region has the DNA TGTGCCAGCAGTGTAGGCAAACACACAGATACGCAGTATTTT.

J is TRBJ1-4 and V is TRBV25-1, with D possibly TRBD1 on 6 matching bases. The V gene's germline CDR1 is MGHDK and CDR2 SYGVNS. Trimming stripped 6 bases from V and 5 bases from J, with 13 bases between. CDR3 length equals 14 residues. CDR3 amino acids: CASSYRDPNEKLFF. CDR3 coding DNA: TGTGCCAGCAGCTACAGGGACCCCAATGAAAAACTGTTTTTT.

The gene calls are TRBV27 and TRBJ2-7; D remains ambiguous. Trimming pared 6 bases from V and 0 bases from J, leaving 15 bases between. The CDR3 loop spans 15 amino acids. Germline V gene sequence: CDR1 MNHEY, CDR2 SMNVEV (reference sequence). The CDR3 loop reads CASSTTRPSSYEQYF. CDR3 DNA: TGTGCCAGCAGCACCACTCGACCTAGCTCCTACGAGCAGTACTTC.

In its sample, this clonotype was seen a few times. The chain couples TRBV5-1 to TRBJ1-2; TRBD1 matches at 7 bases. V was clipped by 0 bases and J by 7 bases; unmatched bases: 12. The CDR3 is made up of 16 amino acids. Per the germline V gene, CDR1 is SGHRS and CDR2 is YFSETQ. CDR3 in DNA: TGCGCCAGCAGCTTGGCCCAGGCAGGGGGTTGGTTTGGCTACACCTTC. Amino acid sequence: CASSLAQAGGWFGYTF.